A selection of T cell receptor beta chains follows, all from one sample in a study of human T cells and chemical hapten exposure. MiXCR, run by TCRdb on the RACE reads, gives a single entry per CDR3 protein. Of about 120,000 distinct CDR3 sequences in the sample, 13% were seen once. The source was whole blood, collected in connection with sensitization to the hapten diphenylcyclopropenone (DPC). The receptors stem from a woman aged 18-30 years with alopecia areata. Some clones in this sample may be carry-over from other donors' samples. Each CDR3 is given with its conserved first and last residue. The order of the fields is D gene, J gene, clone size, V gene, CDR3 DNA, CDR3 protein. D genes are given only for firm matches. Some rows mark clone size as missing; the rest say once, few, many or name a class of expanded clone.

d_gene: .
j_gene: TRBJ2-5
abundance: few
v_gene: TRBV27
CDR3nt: TGTGCCAGCAGGGGACTCCGAACTCCAACCCAAGAGACCCAGTACTTC
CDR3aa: CASRGLRTPTQETQYF

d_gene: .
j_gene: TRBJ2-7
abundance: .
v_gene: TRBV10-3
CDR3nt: TGTGCCATCAGATCCCCGGACTTAAGCTCCTACGAGCAGTACTTC
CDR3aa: CAIRSPDLSSYEQYF

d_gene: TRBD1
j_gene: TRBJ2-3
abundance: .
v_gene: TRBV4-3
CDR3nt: TGCGCCAGCAGCCAAGCGTGGACAGGGCAAGGTAGCACAGATACGCAGTATTTT
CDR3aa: CASSQAWTGQGSTDTQYF

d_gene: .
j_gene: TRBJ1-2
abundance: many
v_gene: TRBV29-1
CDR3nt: TGCAGCGTTGAACTGAGCTATGGCTACACCTTC
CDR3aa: CSVELSYGYTF

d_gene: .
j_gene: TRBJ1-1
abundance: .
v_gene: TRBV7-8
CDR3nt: TGTGCCAGCAGCTTAAGGGGGGGCATTGAAGCTTTCTTT
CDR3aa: CASSLRGGIEAFF

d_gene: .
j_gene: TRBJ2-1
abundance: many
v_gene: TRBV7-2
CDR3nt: TGTGCCAGCAGCTCCTTGAAAGGACTCTCCTACAATGAGCAGTTCTTC
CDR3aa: CASSSLKGLSYNEQFF

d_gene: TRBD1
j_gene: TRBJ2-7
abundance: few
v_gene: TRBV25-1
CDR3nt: TGTGCCAGCAGTTCCCCCCCGGTGACAGGGTTACACGAGCAGTACTTC
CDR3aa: CASSSPPVTGLHEQYF

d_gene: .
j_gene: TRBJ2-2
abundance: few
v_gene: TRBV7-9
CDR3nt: TGTGCCAGCAGCGAGGGCACCGGGGAGCTGTTTTTT
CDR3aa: CASSEGTGELFF

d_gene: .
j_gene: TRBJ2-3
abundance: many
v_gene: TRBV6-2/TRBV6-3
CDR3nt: TGTGCCAGCAGCGACAGACTAGATCCCTACACAGATACGCAGTATTTT
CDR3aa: CASSDRLDPYTDTQYF

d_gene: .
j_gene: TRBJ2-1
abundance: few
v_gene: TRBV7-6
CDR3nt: TGTGCCAGCAGCTTAGGGGGCATCTACAATGAGCAGTTCTTC
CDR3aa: CASSLGGIYNEQFF

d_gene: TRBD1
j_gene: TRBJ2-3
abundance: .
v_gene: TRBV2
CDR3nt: TGTGCCAGCAGGGACAGGGGAGAGGATACGCAGTATTTT
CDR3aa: CASRDRGEDTQYF

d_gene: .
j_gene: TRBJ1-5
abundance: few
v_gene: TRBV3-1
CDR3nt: TGTGCCAGCAGCCAAGAGGGACAGCCCCAGCATTTT
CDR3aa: CASSQEGQPQHF

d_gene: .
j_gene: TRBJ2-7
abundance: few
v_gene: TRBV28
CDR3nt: TGTGCCAGCAGTTTATCCGGTCCTTACGAGCAGTACTTC
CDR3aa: CASSLSGPYEQYF

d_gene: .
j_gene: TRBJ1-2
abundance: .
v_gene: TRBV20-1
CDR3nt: TGCAGTGCTAGGAGAGGGACTGGCTACACCTTC
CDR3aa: CSARRGTGYTF

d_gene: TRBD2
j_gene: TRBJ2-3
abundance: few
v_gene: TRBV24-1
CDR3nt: TGTGCCACTGCGGGCGGGGGAGTTGTTGCGGATACGCAGTATTTT
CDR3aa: CATAGGGVVADTQYF

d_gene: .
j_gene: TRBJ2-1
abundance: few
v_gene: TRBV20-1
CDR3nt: TGCAGTGCCCTGACAGTCTCCTACAATGAGCAGTTCTTC
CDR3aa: CSALTVSYNEQFF

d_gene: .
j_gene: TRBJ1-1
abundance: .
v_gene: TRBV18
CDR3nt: TGTGCCAGCTCAATTAGTTTTTTTAACACTGAAGCTTTCTTT
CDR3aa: CASSISFFNTEAFF

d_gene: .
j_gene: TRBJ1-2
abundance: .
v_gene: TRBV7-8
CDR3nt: TGTGCCAGCAGCTTAGCCCGGGGAGCTAACTATGGCTACACCTTC
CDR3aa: CASSLARGANYGYTF

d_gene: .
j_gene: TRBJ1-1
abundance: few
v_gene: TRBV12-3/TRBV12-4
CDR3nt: TGTGCCAGCACCAGAGACCGCCGTTTTACTGAAGCTTTCTTT
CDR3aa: CASTRDRRFTEAFF

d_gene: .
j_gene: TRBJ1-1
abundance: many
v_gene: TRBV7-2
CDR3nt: TGTGCCAGCAGCTTCAACAGAGATATGAACACTGAAGCTTTCTTT
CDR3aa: CASSFNRDMNTEAFF

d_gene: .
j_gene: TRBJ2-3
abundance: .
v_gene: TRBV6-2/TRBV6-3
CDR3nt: TGTGCCAGCACCCCTTGGCAGACAGATACGCAGTATTTT
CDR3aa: CASTPWQTDTQYF

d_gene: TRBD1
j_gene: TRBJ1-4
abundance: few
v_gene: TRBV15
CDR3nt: TGTGCCACCAGCAGGCCACGGACAGGGGGCCAGAATGAAAAACTGTTTTTT
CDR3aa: CATSRPRTGGQNEKLFF

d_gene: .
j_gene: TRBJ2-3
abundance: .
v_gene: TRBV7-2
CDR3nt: TGTGCCAGCAGCTTTCGCCGGGACTTGGGGTTATCAGATACGCAGTATTTT
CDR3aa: CASSFRRDLGLSDTQYF

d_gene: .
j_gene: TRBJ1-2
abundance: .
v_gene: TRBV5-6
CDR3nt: TGTGCCAGCAGCTTGGGAGGGGGAGCTTCCTATGGCTACACCTTC
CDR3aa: CASSLGGGASYGYTF

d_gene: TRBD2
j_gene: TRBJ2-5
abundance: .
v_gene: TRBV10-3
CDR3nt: TGTGCCATCAGTGGGCCCGGGGGGGCCCAGTACTTC
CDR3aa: CAISGPGGAQYF

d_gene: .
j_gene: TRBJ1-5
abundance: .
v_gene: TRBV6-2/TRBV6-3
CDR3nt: TGTGCCAGCAGTTGGTACGATCAGCCCCAGCATTTT
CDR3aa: CASSWYDQPQHF

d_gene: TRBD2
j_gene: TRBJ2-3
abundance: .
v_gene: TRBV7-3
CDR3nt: TGTGCCAGCAGCTATAGCGGGGGGGCAACAGATACGCAGTATTTT
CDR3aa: CASSYSGGATDTQYF